This T cell receptor beta chain was retrieved from a study of blood T cells in healthy people across ages. V lost 5 bases, J lost 7 bases, and 12 bases stayed unmatched. CDR3 length equals 16 residues. Per the germline V gene, CDR1 is SEHNR and CDR2 is FQNEAQ (reference sequence). Using a J-beta primer mix together with a sample-barcoded 5' primer, a second PCR was run for roughly 6 to 12 cycles. Each CDR3 protein is one row after TCRdb ran MiXCR on the 5' RACE reads. The sample yields about 570,000 distinct CDR3 sequences, approximately 25% seen once. This sequence joins TRBV7-9 and TRBJ2-1, with TRBD1 identical over 9 bases. Material for sequencing was blood. The receptor's source is a woman between 65 and 79 years old in good health. CDR3 region: CASSAGLGQGVNEQFF. CDR3 in DNA: TGTGCCAGCAGCGCGGGCTTGGGACAGGGAGTAAATGAGCAGTTCTTC. Complete variable domain (other parts from reference TRBV7-9 and TRBJ2-1): DTGVSQNPRHKITKRGQNVTFRCDPISEHNRLYWYRQTLGQGPEFLTYFQNEAQLEKSRLLSDRFSAERPKGSFSTLEIQRTEQGDSAMYLCASSAGLGQGVNEQFFGPGTRLTVL.